The 21 T cell receptor beta chains below all came from one sample that was sequenced in a study. TCRdb analysed the 5' RACE reads with MiXCR anew, one entry per CDR3 protein. The repertoire holds 35,000 to 50,000 distinct CDR3 sequences, with 30% as singletons. Material: tumor-infiltrating memory CD4+ T cells sorted from the breast tumor. Documented subset: memory CD4+ T cells, CD4+CD45RO+CD25-. The receptors shown here come from a female donor with breast cancer.

This clonotype occurred a few times. The chain joins TRBV12-3 or TRBV12-4 to TRBJ2-5; 8 bases fit TRBD1. The V gene end was trimmed by 6 bases and the J gene end by 2 bases; junction bases not matched to a gene: 5. The CDR3 runs to 14 residues. The CDR3 sequence is CASRQTGVQETQYF. As DNA, the CDR3 is TGTGCCAGCAGACAGACAGGGGTACAAGAGACCCAGTACTTC.

The J gene is TRBJ1-5, the V gene TRBV18; TRBD1 agrees at 7 bases. V trimming: 3 bases; J trimming: 4 bases; junction bases outside the gene matches: 6. The V gene's germline CDR1 is KGHSH and CDR2 LQKENI. This CDR3 has 15 residues. The CDR3 nucleotides read TGTGCCAGCTCACCTTCCCAGGGGGGAAATCAGCCCCAGCATTTT. Translating gives CASSPSQGGNQPQHF.

This clonotype was recorded at least ten times. The chain joins TRBV27 to TRBJ2-7; 7 nucleotides agree with TRBD2. The CDR3 runs to 13 residues. Germline V gene lookup returns CDR1 MNHEY and CDR2 SMNVEV (reference sequence). The trim removed 2 bases at V and 3 bases at J, leaving 1 base unmatched. CDR3 nucleotide sequence: TGTGCCAGCAGTTTAGGGACTAACTACGAGCAGTACTTC. It encodes CASSLGTNYEQYF.

This clonotype was picked up a small number of times. For the CDR3, the DNA is TGTGCCAGCAGTTGGCCAGGACGGTCCACTAATGAAAAACTGTTTTTT. It translates to CASSWPGRSTNEKLFF. The rearrangement joins TRBV6-2 or TRBV6-3 to TRBJ1-4; D remains ambiguous. Trimming stripped 4 bases from V and 2 bases from J, with 14 bases between. Germline V gives CDR1 MNHEY, CDR2 SVGEGT. The CDR3 covers 16 residues.

This clonotype showed up just a few times. The rearrangement joins TRBV9 to TRBJ2-1; 8 bases match TRBD2. Germline CDR1 SGDLS, CDR2 YYNGEE. Trimming took 0 bases from V and 8 from J; bases not matched to a gene: 7. This CDR3 contains 15 residues. The CDR3 loop reads CASSVDGRAGDEQFF. In DNA form, the CDR3 reads TGTGCCAGCAGCGTAGACGGGAGGGCCGGGGATGAGCAGTTCTTC.

The sample holds many counts of this clonotype. This rearrangement joins TRBV4-1 to TRBJ1-5; D uncertain. The CDR3 spans 17 residues. CDR1 is MGHRA and CDR2 is YSYEKL in the germline V gene. V was shortened by 3 bases and J by 1 base, with 16 bases between the two germline ends. CDR3 residues: CASSHPPGGRSNQPQHF. The CDR3 DNA follows: TGCGCCAGCAGCCATCCACCGGGAGGGAGAAGCAATCAGCCCCAGCATTTT.

This clonotype has more than one count but fewer than ten. The gene calls are TRBV20-1 and TRBJ2-1; no definite D call. Germline V CDR1 and CDR2: DFQATT, SNEGSKA (reference sequence). Trimming stripped 3 bases from V and 10 bases from J, with 10 bases between. CDR3 size: 11 residues. Here the CDR3 reads CSARDSTEQFF. CDR3 sequence (DNA): TGCAGTGCTAGGGATAGTACGGAGCAGTTCTTC.

This sequence joins TRBV9 and TRBJ2-1; 7 nucleotides align to TRBD2. CDR1 and CDR2 (germline): SGDLS, YYNGEE. CDR3 size: 14 residues. V was pared by 0 bases and J by 8 bases, with 5 bases of the junction left unmatched. The CDR3 protein is CASSVVTSSDEQFF. CDR3 sequence (DNA): TGTGCCAGCAGCGTAGTGACTAGCTCCGATGAGCAGTTCTTC. Combining the CDR3 with reference TRBV9 and TRBJ2-1 gives the whole variable domain DSGVTQTPKHLITATGQRVTLRCSPRSGDLSVYWYQQSLDQGLQFLIQYYNGEERAKGNILERFSAQQFPDLHSELNLSSLELGDSALYFCASSVVTSSDEQFFGPGTRLTVL.

The V and J genes are TRBV27 and TRBJ2-1; 10 bases agree with TRBD1. Germline CDR1 MNHEY, CDR2 SMNVEV (reference sequence). This CDR3 comprises 14 residues. V shed 5 bases and J 8 bases; nucleotides not matched to a gene: 6. The CDR3 coding sequence is TGTGCCAGCAGTACGCGGACAGGGGGGTATGAGCAGTTCTTC. It codes for CASSTRTGGYEQFF.

CDR3 amino acids: CASSQRGWSEAFF. In nucleotides, the CDR3 is TGTGCCAGCAGCCAGAGGGGTTGGTCCGAAGCTTTCTTT. The V and J genes are TRBV6-5 and TRBJ1-1; a possible D gene is TRBD1 (5 bases). CDR3 length: 13 amino acids. Germline loops: CDR1 MNHEY, CDR2 SVGAGI. The germline V and J ends were trimmed by 6 bases and 8 bases, with 16 bases remaining between them.

A remark on this clonotype: This may arise from a read error, as a much more abundant clone is one base away. V usage is TRBV5-1 and J usage is TRBJ2-6; 9 bases agree with TRBD1. Germline CDR1 reads SGHRS; CDR2 reads YFSETQ. The CDR3 length is 18 residues. The CDR3 region is CASSLAGTGYSGANVPTF. For the CDR3, the DNA is TGCGCCAGCAGCTTGGCCGGGACAGGGTATTCTGGGGCCAACGTCCCGACTTTC.

This clonotype was detected only once. The V gene is TRBV9, the J gene TRBJ2-6; D unresolved. Germline loops: CDR1 SGDLS, CDR2 YYNGEE. V dropped 0 bases and J dropped 0 bases, with 7 bases sitting between them. This CDR3 contains 16 residues. The chain's CDR3 is CASSVAEDSGANVLTF. The CDR3 nucleotides read TGTGCCAGCAGCGTAGCTGAGGACTCTGGGGCCAACGTCCTGACTTTC.

This clonotype occurred a few times. The chain joins TRBV5-1 to TRBJ2-7; D is possibly TRBD1 (6 bases). Trimming cost V 3 bases and J 6 bases, with 10 bases left between them. This CDR3 spans 12 amino acids. Germline CDR1 reads SGHRS; CDR2 reads YFSETQ. The CDR3 nucleotides read TGCGCCAGCAGCTACCGAGGGGGCGAGCAGTACTTC. Translation: CASSYRGGEQYF.

A few counts support this clonotype. The V gene is TRBV4-2, the J gene TRBJ1-5, with D perhaps matching TRBD1 (5 bases). The CDR3 runs to 16 residues. Germline loops: CDR1 LGHNA, CDR2 YNFKEQ. V gave up 0 bases and J gave up 3 bases, with 12 bases separating them. The CDR3 loop reads CASSQEGGELNQPQHF. DNA for the CDR3: TGTGCCAGCAGCCAAGAGGGGGGGGAACTCAATCAGCCCCAGCATTTT.

The chain employs TRBV7-8 and TRBJ1-2; TRBD1 might be the D (5 bases). Trimming shortened V by 1 base and J by 4 bases, and 10 bases separated the two germline ends. CDR3 length: 14 amino acids. Germline values: CDR1 SGHVS, CDR2 FQNEAQ. CDR3 nucleotides: TGTGCCAGCAGCTTAGGCAGGGAGGGCTATGGCTACACCTTC. Its protein is CASSLGREGYGYTF.

This chain connects TRBV12-3 or TRBV12-4 to TRBJ2-7; D possibly corresponds to TRBD2 (6 bases). This CDR3 comprises 14 residues. V was cut by 4 bases and J by 1 base, with 11 bases left in between. The CDR3 loop is CASSSSGTSYEQYF. The CDR3 DNA reads as TGTGCCAGCAGTTCATCGGGGACTTCCTACGAGCAGTACTTC.

This clonotype was counted at least ten times. The chain employs TRBV20-1 and TRBJ1-1; 8 nucleotides align to TRBD1. Germline loops: CDR1 DFQATT, CDR2 SNEGSKA (reference sequence). V was clipped by 0 bases and J by 4 bases; unmatched bases: 7. The CDR3 has 15 residues. The CDR3 loop is CSARDLAGGTTEAFF. The CDR3 DNA reads TGCAGTGCTAGAGACCTCGCAGGGGGCACCACTGAAGCTTTCTTT.

Regarding this clonotype: One junction end disagrees with the germline gene, perhaps due to a read error. The rearrangement links TRBV18 to TRBJ2-6, with D perhaps matching TRBD1 (5 bases). There are 14 residues in the CDR3. The germline gives CDR1 KGHSH, CDR2 LQKENI. The CDR3 protein is CASSGPTGANVPTF. CDR3 bases: TGTGCCAGCTCAGGGCCGACTGGGGCCAACGTCCCGACTTTC.

This clonotype was observed a few times. This rearrangement joins TRBV27 to TRBJ2-1; TRBD2 agrees at 11 bases. The CDR3 sequence is 17 residues long. With V trimmed by 4 bases and J by 0 bases, 5 bases remained unmatched. The germline V gene has CDR1 MNHEY and CDR2 SMNVEV (reference sequence). The CDR3 DNA sequence: TGTGCCAGCAGTTCCGGGACTAGCGGCAGCTCCTACAATGAGCAGTTCTTC. The encoded protein is CASSSGTSGSSYNEQFF.

This clonotype came up a few times. The V call is TRBV5-1, the J call TRBJ1-1, with TRBD1 matching over 7 bases. The CDR3 consists of 14 residues. Germline V gene lookup returns CDR1 SGHRS and CDR2 YFSETQ. V lost 4 bases, J lost 0 bases, and 3 bases stayed unmatched. Written as DNA, the CDR3 is TGCGCCAGCAGCCCACAGGGGATGAACACTGAAGCTTTCTTT. Translation gives CASSPQGMNTEAFF.

V is TRBV12-3 or TRBV12-4 and J is TRBJ2-7; 9 nucleotides line up with TRBD1. This CDR3 has 14 residues. After removal of 6 bases from V and 4 bases from J, the junction contained 7 bases not matched to a gene. The CDR3 DNA follows: TGTGCCAGCAGCATTACAGGGGGCCATTACGAGCAGTACTTC. Translation gives CASSITGGHYEQYF.